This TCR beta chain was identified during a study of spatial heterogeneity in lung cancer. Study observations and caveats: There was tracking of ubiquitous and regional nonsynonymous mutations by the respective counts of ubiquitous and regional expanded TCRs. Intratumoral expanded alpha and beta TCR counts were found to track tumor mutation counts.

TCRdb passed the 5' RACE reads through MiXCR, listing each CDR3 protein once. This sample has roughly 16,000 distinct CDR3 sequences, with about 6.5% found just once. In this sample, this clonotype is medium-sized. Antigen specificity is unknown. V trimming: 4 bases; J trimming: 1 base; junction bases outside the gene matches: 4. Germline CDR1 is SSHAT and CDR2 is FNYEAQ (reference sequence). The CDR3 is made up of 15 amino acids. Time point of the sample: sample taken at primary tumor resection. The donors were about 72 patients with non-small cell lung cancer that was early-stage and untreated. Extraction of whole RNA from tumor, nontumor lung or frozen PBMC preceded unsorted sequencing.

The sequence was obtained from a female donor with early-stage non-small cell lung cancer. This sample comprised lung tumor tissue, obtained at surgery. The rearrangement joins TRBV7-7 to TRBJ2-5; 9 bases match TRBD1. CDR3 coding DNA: TGTGCCAGCAGCTCCGGACAGGGGACCCAAGAGACCCAGTACTTC. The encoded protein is CASSSGQGTQETQYF. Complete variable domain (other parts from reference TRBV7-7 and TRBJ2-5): GAGVSQSPRYKVTKRGQDVTLRCDPISSHATLYWYQQALGQGPEFLTYFNYEAQPDKSGLPSDRFSAERPEGSISTLTIQRTEQRDSAMYRCASSSGQGTQETQYFGPGTRLLVL.